This T cell receptor (beta chain) was sequenced for a study of long-term antiretroviral therapy in people with HIV. Survey-level immunoSEQ v3.0 assays were run. Assay: immunoSEQ multiplex PCR; the TCRdb copy retains only in-frame clones and omits some. The sample has 20,000 to 30,000 clones; roughly four fifths are singletons. The sample consisted of unsorted PBMCs, taken 0.4 years after starting antiretroviral therapy. This TCR came from a man in his fifties with HIV.

CDR3 DNA sequence: TGTGCCAGCAGTCGACAGGGTAGTTATCAGCCCCAGCATTTT. This translates into CASSRQGSYQPQHF. The V and J genes are TRBV2 and TRBJ1-5, with 7 nucleotides matching TRBD1. Trimming removed 5 bases from V and 5 bases from J; junction bases left unmatched: 6. The CDR3 runs to 14 residues. Germline V gene sequence: CDR1 SNHLY, CDR2 FYNNEI.